The 5 T cell receptor beta chains presented below share a single source sample, sequenced in a study of blood T cell repertoires in COVID-19. TCRdb's table, derived via immunoSEQ multiplex PCR, lists solely in-frame clones and lacks some. Among around 250,000 clones listed, approximately 89% were seen once. The sequenced sample consisted of PBMCs or T cells enriched from blood (not recorded which). All receptors derive from a woman between 40 and 50 years old who had been exposed to COVID-19.

V is TRBV21-1 and J is TRBJ1-1. TRBV21-1 is flagged as a pseudogene. This CDR3 spans 14 amino acids. CDR3 coding DNA: TGTGCCAGCAGCAAAGTGAGGGGGGGTACTGAAGCTTTCTTT. Translation: CASSKVRGGTEAFF.

The chain links TRBV13 to TRBJ1-4, with D uncertain. Trimming pared 5 bases from V and 8 bases from J, leaving 15 bases between. This CDR3 region has 14 residues. The germline CDR1 and CDR2 sequences are PRHDT and FYEKMQ (reference sequence). This CDR3 reads CASSPSEFREKLFF. CDR3 DNA: TGTGCCAGCAGCCCCTCCGAGTTTAGAGAAAAACTGTTTTTT.

The chain combines TRBV7-9 with TRBJ1-2; 8 nucleotides line up with TRBD1. Germline V gene lookup returns CDR1 SEHNR and CDR2 FQNEAQ (reference sequence). This CDR3 is 16 amino acids long. The V gene end was trimmed by 1 base and the J gene end by 7 bases; junction bases not matched to a gene: 11. The CDR3 DNA is TGTGCCAGCAGCTTAGTTTTTCAGGGGGCGTCGGCTGGCTACACCTTC. It specifies CASSLVFQGASAGYTF.

The chain carries TRBV5-5 and TRBJ1-6, with TRBD1 matching over 7 bases. The CDR3 runs 16 residues. Germline CDR1 reads SGHKS; CDR2 reads YYEKEE (reference sequence). The junction had 7 bases not matched to a gene; V was cut back by 0 bases and J by 7 bases. CDR3 nucleotide sequence: TGTGCCAGCAGCTTGGCAAGACAGGGATTGAATTCACCCCTCCACTTT. As protein: CASSLARQGLNSPLHF.

The genes are TRBV19 and TRBJ2-3; 9 positions agree with TRBD1. This CDR3 is built from 15 residues. CDR1 LNHDA and CDR2 SQIVND come from the germline V gene (reference sequence). J was trimmed by 7 bases and V by 4 bases; bases with no gene match: 9. CDR3 in amino acids: CASSNEGQGGHTQYF. Written as DNA, the CDR3 is TGTGCCAGTAGTAATGAGGGACAGGGCGGGCATACGCAGTATTTT.